This T cell receptor beta chain was documented in a study of tissue T cells after allogeneic stem cell transplantation. Study-wide results and limits: Shared clones across patients were few; motif clustering revealed tissue-specific shared signatures. The study did not identify alloreactive or antigen-specific tissue TCRs, and some clones might be persisting host cells.

On this clone: Its antigen remains unidentified. Gene names are mouse gene names. With the read ending 1 residue before the CDR3 end, the germline J gene is used to fill in that end.

TCRdb keeps only in-frame clones here, not all; method: immunoSEQ multiplex PCR. The profile covers roughly 50,000 clones, with about 73% appearing a single time and 0.7% taken by the ten largest. Trimming cost V 4 bases and J 1 base; bases outside gene matches: 6. The CDR3 contains 16 residues. The germline V gene has CDR1 LGHNA and CDR2 YNLKQL (reference sequence). Sequenced material: sorted cells pooled from one or two spleens. V gene TRBV5 combines with J gene TRBJ2-5, with 9 bases lining up with TRBD2. The sequence was collected from a pool of C57BL/6 mice in good health. The DNA read from the CDR3 is TGTGCCAGCAGCCCTCGTCTGGGGGGGTACCAAGACACCCAGTAC. Translation: CASSPRLGGYQDTQY. The CDR3 in full is CASSPRLGGYQDTQYF.